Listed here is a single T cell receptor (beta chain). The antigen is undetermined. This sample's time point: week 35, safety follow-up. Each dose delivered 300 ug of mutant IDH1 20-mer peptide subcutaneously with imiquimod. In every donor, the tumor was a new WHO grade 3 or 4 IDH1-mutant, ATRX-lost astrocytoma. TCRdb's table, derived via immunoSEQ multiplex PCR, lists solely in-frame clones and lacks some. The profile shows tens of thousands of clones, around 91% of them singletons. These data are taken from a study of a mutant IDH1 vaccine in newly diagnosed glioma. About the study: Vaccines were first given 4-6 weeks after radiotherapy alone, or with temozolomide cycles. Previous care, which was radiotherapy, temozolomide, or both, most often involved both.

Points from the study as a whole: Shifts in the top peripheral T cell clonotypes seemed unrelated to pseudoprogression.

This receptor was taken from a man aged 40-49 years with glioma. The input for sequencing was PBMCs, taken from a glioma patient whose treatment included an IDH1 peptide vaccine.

CDR3 coding DNA: TGTGCCAGCAGTGGGCCGTGGGGGCAGCCCCAGCATTTT. Translation: CASSGPWGQPQHF. The chain has TRBV2 and TRBJ1-5; D possibly corresponds to TRBD1 (5 bases). The CDR3 sequence is 13 residues long. Germline assignment: CDR1 SNHLY and CDR2 FYNNEI. V lost 4 bases and J lost 7, with 11 bases in between.